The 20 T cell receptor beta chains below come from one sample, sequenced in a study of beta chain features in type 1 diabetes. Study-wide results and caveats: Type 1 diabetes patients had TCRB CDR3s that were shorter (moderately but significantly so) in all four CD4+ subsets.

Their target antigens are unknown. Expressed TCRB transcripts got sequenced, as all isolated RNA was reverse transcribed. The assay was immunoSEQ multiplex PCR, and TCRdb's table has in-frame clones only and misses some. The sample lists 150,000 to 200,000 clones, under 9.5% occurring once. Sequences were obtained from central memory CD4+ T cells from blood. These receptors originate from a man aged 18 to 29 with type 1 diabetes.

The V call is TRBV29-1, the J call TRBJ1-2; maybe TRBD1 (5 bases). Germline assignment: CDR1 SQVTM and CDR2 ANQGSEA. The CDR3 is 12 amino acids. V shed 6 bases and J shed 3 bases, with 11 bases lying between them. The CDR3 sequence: CSVREWDYGYTF. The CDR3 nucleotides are TGCAGCGTCAGGGAATGGGACTATGGCTACACCTTC.

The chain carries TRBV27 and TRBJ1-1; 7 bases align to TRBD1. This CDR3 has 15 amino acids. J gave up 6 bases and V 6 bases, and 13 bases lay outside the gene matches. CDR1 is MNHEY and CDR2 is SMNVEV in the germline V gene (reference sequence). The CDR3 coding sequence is TGTGCCAGCAGCCCCGGGACAGCTCCTCTCTCTGAAGCTTTCTTT. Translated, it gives CASSPGTAPLSEAFF.

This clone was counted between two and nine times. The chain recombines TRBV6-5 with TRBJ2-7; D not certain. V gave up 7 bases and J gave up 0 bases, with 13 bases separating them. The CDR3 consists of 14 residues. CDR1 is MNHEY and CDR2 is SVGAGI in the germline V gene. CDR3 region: CASKESPSSYEQYF. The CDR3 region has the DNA TGTGCCAGCAAAGAGTCGCCTAGCTCCTACGAGCAGTACTTC.

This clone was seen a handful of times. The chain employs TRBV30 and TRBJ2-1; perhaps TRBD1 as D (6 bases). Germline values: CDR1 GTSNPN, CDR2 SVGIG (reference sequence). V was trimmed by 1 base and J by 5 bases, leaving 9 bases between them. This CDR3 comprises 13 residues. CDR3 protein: CAWSAGQNNEQFF. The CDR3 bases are TGTGCCTGGAGTGCAGGACAGAACAATGAGCAGTTCTTC.

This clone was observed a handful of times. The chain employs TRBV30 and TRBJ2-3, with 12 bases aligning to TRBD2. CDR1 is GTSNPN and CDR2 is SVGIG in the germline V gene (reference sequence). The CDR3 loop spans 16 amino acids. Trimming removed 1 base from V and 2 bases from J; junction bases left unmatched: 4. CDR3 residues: CAWSAGLAGPTDTQYF. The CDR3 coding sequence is TGTGCCTGGAGTGCCGGACTAGCGGGACCCACAGATACGCAGTATTTT.

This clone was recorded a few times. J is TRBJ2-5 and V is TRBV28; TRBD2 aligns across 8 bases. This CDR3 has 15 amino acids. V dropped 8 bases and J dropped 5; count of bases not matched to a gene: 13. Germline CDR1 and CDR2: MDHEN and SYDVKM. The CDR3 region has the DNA TGTGCCAGCGGGAACGGGAGGGGCCCCAAGGAGACCCAGTACTTC. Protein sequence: CASGNGRGPKETQYF. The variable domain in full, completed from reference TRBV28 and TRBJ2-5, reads DVKVTQSSRYLVKRTGEKVFLECVQDMDHENMFWYRQDPGLGLRLIYFSYDVKMKEKGDIPEGYSVSREKKERFSLILESASTNQTSMYLCASGNGRGPKETQYFGPGTRLLVL.

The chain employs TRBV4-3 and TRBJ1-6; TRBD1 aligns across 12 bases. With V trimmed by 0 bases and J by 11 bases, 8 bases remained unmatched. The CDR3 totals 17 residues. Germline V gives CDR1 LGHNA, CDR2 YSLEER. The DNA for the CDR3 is TGCGCCAGCAGCCAAGATTCGGGACAGGGGGCTCTTACACCCCTCCACTTT. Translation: CASSQDSGQGALTPLHF.

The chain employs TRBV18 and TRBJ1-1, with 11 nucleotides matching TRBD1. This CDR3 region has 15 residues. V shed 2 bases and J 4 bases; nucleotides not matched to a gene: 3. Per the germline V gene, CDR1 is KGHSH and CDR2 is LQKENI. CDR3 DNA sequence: TGTGCCAGCTCACCAAAGGGACAGGGGGTCACTGAAGCTTTCTTT. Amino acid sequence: CASSPKGQGVTEAFF.

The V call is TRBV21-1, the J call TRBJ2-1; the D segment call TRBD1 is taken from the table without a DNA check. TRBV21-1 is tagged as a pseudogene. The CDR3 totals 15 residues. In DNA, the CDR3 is TGTGCCAGCAGCAAAAACAGGGGTTCCTACAATGAGCAGTTCTTC. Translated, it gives CASSKNRGSYNEQFF.

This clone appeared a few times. CDR3 in DNA: TGTGCCAGCAGCTTATCGCAGGGGAACTATGGCTACACCTTC. As protein: CASSLSQGNYGYTF. V is TRBV7-2 and J is TRBJ1-2; perhaps TRBD1 as D (6 bases). CDR1 is SGHTA, CDR2 FQGNSA, per germline. Trimming took 2 bases from V and 2 from J, leaving 9 bases between them. The CDR3 spans 14 residues.

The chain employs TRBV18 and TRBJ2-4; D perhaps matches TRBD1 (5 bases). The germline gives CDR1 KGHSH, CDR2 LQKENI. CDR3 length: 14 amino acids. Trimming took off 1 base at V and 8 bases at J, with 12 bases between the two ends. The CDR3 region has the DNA TGTGCCAGCTCACCACGCGGCAGGGTGGACATTCAGTACTTC. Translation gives CASSPRGRVDIQYF.

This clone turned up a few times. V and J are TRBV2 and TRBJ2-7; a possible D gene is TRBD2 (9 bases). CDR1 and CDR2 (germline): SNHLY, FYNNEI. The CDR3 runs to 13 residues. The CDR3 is CASGGGRASEQYF. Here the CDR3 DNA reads TGTGCGTCAGGGGGCGGGAGGGCCTCGGAGCAGTACTTC.

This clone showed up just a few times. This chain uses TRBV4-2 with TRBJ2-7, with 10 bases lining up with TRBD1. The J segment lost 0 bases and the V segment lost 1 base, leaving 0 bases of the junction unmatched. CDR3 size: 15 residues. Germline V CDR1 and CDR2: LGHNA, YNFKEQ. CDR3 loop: CASSQGQGASYEQYF. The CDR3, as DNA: TGTGCCAGCAGCCAAGGACAGGGGGCCTCCTACGAGCAGTACTTC.

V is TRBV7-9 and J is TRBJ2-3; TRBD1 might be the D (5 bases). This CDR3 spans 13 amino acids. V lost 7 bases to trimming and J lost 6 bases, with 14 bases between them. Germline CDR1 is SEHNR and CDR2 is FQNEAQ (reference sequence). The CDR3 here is CASTPAAGDTQYF. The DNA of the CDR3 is TGTGCCAGCACCCCGGCGGCAGGGGATACGCAGTATTTT.

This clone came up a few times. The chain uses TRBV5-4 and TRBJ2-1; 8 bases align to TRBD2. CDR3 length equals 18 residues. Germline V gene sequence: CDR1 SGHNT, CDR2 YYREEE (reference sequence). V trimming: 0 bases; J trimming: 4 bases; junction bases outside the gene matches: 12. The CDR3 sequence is CASSLDVLGLGTYNEQFF. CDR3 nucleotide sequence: TGTGCCAGCAGCTTGGATGTCTTGGGACTAGGTACTTACAATGAGCAGTTCTTC.

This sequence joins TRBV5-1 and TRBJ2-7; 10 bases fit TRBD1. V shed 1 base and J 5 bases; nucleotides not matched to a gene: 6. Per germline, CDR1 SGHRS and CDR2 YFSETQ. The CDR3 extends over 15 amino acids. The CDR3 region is CASSLLGTGDHEQYF. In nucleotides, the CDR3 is TGCGCCAGCAGCTTGCTCGGGACAGGGGACCACGAGCAGTACTTC.

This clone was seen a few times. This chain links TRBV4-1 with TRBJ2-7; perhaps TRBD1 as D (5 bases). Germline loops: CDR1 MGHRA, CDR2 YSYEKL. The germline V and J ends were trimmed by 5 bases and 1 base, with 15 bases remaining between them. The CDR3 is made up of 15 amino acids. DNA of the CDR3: TGCGCCAGCAGCAAGGTAGCAGGACAATCCTACGAGCAGTACTTC. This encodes CASSKVAGQSYEQYF.

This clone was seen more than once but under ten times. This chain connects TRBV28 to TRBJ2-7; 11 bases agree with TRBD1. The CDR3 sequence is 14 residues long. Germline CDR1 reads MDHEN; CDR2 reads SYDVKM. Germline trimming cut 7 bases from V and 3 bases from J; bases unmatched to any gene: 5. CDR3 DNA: TGTGCCAGCAAACCGGGACAGGGGGGCTACGAGCAGTACTTC. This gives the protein CASKPGQGGYEQYF.

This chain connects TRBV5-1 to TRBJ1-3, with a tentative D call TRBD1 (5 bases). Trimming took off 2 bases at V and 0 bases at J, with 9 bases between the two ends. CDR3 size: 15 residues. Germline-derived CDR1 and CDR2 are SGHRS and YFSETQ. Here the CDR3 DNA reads TGCGCCAGCAGCTTCGGAGACAGCTCTGGAAACACCATATATTTT. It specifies CASSFGDSSGNTIYF.

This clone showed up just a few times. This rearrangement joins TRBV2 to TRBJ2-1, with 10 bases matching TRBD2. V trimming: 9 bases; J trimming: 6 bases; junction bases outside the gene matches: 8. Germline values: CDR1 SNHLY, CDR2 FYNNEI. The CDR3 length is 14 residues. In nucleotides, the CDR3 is TGTGCCAGTACCACCGGGACTAGCGTCAATGAGCAGTTCTTC. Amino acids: CASTTGTSVNEQFF.